Below, 28 T cell receptor beta chains from the same sample are listed, as sequenced in a study of T-cell memory formation after mild COVID-19. TCRdb redid the calling of the 5' RACE reads with MiXCR, one entry per CDR3 protein. The sample has roughly 300,000 distinct CDR3 sequences; under 8.5% are singletons. The sequencing input was PBMCs or a T cell subset sorted from them (not recorded which). The source of these receptors is a man aged 18 to 29 who had mild COVID-19 (a few samples of this study predate the infection). Cell type and time point are not known.

This clonotype was counted only a few times. CDR3 in DNA: TGCGCCAGCAGCCCCGGCGGTTTCTACGAGCAGTACTTC. It yields the protein CASSPGGFYEQYF. The chain recombines TRBV5-1 with TRBJ2-7; D not certain. V dropped 4 bases and J dropped 3 bases, with 11 bases sitting between them. Germline CDR1 reads SGHRS; CDR2 reads YFSETQ. The CDR3 sequence is 13 residues long.

There are a few counts of this clonotype. V usage is TRBV2 and J usage is TRBJ2-2; TRBD2 matches 11 bases. Per the germline V gene, CDR1 is SNHLY and CDR2 is FYNNEI. The V gene end was trimmed by 4 bases and the J gene end by 8 bases; junction bases not matched to a gene: 3. The CDR3 extends over 14 amino acids. The CDR3, as DNA: TGTGCCAGCAGTGGACTAGCGGGGTTTGGGGAGCTGTTTTTT. As protein: CASSGLAGFGELFF.

In this sample, this clonotype turned up a few times. This chain uses TRBV20-1 with TRBJ2-5; D may correspond to TRBD1 or TRBD2 (5 bases each). V lost 5 bases and J lost 1, with 14 bases in between. Germline V CDR1 and CDR2: DFQATT, SNEGSKA (reference sequence). CDR3 length: 14 residues. CDR3 bases: TGCAGTGCTGAGATCAGGGACGCCCAAGAGACCCAGTACTTC. It translates to CSAEIRDAQETQYF.

CDR3 DNA sequence: TGTGCCAGCAGGCCGACAGAAAACACTGAAGCTTTCTTT. It is translated as CASRPTENTEAFF. This chain links TRBV12-3 or TRBV12-4 with TRBJ1-1; D is perhaps TRBD1 (5 bases). The CDR3 loop spans 13 amino acids. Trimming stripped 6 bases from V and 2 bases from J, with 10 bases between.

The rearrangement uses TRBV28 and TRBJ1-4; possible D gene TRBD1, 5 bases. Germline loops: CDR1 MDHEN, CDR2 SYDVKM. The CDR3 is 17 amino acids. Trimming pared 8 bases from V and 0 bases from J, leaving 19 bases between. CDR3 sequence: CASGYWGVRATNEKLFF. The CDR3 DNA sequence: TGTGCCAGCGGATATTGGGGGGTTCGGGCAACTAATGAAAAACTGTTTTTT.

The rearrangement uses TRBV5-1 and TRBJ2-5; weak D call: TRBD2 (6 bases). CDR3 length equals 16 residues. V was cut by 5 bases and J by 3 bases, with 20 bases left in between. CDR1 is SGHRS, CDR2 YFSETQ, per germline. The CDR3 loop reads CASSTPATGGEETQYF. CDR3 coding DNA: TGCGCCAGCAGTACTCCCGCAACCGGGGGAGAAGAGACCCAGTACTTC.

This clonotype has a count of ten or more. The chain employs TRBV4-3 and TRBJ2-2; 8 bases map to TRBD2. After removal of 0 bases from V and 7 bases from J, the junction contained 4 bases not matched to a gene. Looked up from germline, CDR1 is LGHNA and CDR2 is YSLEER. There are 15 residues in the CDR3. The CDR3 sequence is CASSQDSGDVGELFF. CDR3 coding DNA: TGCGCCAGCAGCCAAGATAGCGGGGACGTCGGGGAGCTGTTTTTT.

Ten or more counts support this clonotype. The genes are TRBV7-6 and TRBJ2-3, with 10 positions matching TRBD2. The germline CDR1 and CDR2 sequences are SGHVS and FNYEAQ. The CDR3 is made up of 15 amino acids. V lost 5 bases, J lost 3 bases, and 5 bases stayed unmatched. The CDR3 is CASSPAGGRTDTQYF. The CDR3 DNA is TGTGCCAGCAGCCCAGCGGGGGGGCGAACAGATACGCAGTATTTT.

This chain links TRBV5-8 with TRBJ1-1; D is unresolved. Trimming pared 2 bases from V and 0 bases from J, leaving 8 bases between. This CDR3 region has 14 residues. Germline loops: CDR1 SGHTS, CDR2 YDEGEE. The CDR3 DNA follows: TGTGCCAGCAGCTTCGGGGTTTTGAACACTGAAGCTTTCTTT. As protein: CASSFGVLNTEAFF. Full variable domain (outside the CDR3, taken from reference TRBV5-8 and TRBJ1-1): EAGVTQSPTHLIKTRGQQATLRCSPISGHTSVYWYQQALGLGLQFLLWYDEGEERNRGNFPPRFSGRQFPNYSSELNVNALELEDSALYLCASSFGVLNTEAFFGQGTRLTVV.

This clonotype has at least ten counts. V is TRBV6-5 and J is TRBJ2-7; possible D gene TRBD1, 6 bases. Germline lookup yields CDR1 MNHEY and CDR2 SVGAGI. The CDR3 runs to 13 residues. The CDR3 DNA reads TGTGCTACTCTTAGGGACAACTCCTACGAGCAGTACTTC. Amino acids: CATLRDNSYEQYF.

This clonotype was seen repeatedly, ten times or more. The J gene is TRBJ2-1, the V gene TRBV15, with 8 positions matching TRBD2. Germline CDR1 reads LNHNV; CDR2 reads YYDKDF (reference sequence). The CDR3 has 15 residues. V was clipped by 6 bases and J by 2 bases; unmatched bases: 6. CDR3 sequence: CATSSGGAPYNEQFF. CDR3 coding DNA: TGTGCCACCAGTTCCGGGGGGGCCCCCTACAATGAGCAGTTCTTC.

The rearrangement joins TRBV11-2 to TRBJ2-1, with D perhaps matching TRBD2 (5 bases). Trimming stripped 2 bases from V and 9 bases from J, with 20 bases between. CDR3 length: 16 residues. Germline CDR1 and CDR2: SGHAT and FQNNGV. CDR3 DNA sequence: TGTGCCAGCAGCTTATCGCGGGCTAGTTGGGTGGCTGAGCAGTTCTTC. This codes for CASSLSRASWVAEQFF.

CDR3 residues: CASSFDGPTDTQYF. The CDR3 DNA follows: TGCGCCAGCAGCTTTGACGGACCCACAGATACGCAGTATTTT. The chain has TRBV5-1 and TRBJ2-3, with D unresolved. The germline CDR1 and CDR2 sequences are SGHRS and YFSETQ. Trimming took 2 bases from V and 2 from J, leaving 9 bases between them. The CDR3 covers 14 residues.

This clonotype was counted a few times. V usage is TRBV7-2 and J usage is TRBJ1-1; D is unresolved. The germline CDR1 and CDR2 sequences are SGHTA and FQGNSA. The CDR3 runs 14 residues. V lost 2 bases and J 1 base, leaving 8 bases between the germline ends. The CDR3 bases are TGTGCCAGCAGCTTATTTCCAGAGAACACTGAAGCTTTCTTT. Translated: CASSLFPENTEAFF. Full variable domain (outside the CDR3, taken from reference TRBV7-2 and TRBJ1-1): GAGVSQSPSNKVTEKGKDVELRCDPISGHTALYWYRQSLGQGLEFLIYFQGNSAPDKSGLPSDRFSAERTGGSVSTLTIQRTQQEDSAVYLCASSLFPENTEAFFGQGTRLTVV.

A few counts support this clonotype. A junction end diverges from the germline sequence, so it may reflect a read error. V gene TRBV5-5 combines with J gene TRBJ1-2; D unresolved. The length of the CDR3 is 14 residues. CDR1 is SGHKS, CDR2 YYEKEE, per germline (reference sequence). CDR3 bases: TGTGCCAGCAGTTTGGGTTCCCCCGACTATGGCTACACCTTC. It specifies CASSLGSPDYGYTF.

This clonotype has more than one count but fewer than ten. The junction does not match germline at one end; this may be a read error. The V call is TRBV4-1, the J call TRBJ2-3; 14 bases align to TRBD2. Germline assignment: CDR1 MGHRA and CDR2 YSYEKL. The CDR3 contains 16 residues. The CDR3 DNA reads TGCGCCAGAAGCCAGGGACTAGCGGGGGTGGCAGATACGCAGTATTTT. Encoded protein: CARSQGLAGVADTQYF.

This clonotype was detected a few times. The CDR3 loop is CASSYGTSGMEKLFF. The DNA for the CDR3 is TGTGCCAGCAGTTATGGGACCTCGGGTATGGAAAAACTGTTTTTT. The V and J genes are TRBV12-3 or TRBV12-4 and TRBJ1-4; D possibly corresponds to TRBD1 (5 bases). This CDR3 is 15 amino acids long. Trimming shortened V by 4 bases and J by 8 bases, and 17 bases separated the two germline ends.

The sample holds a few counts of this clonotype. The V call is TRBV7-3, the J call TRBJ1-6, with 9 bases lining up with TRBD1. Looked up from germline, CDR1 is SGHTA and CDR2 is FQGTGA. Trimming removed 5 bases from V and 9 bases from J; junction bases left unmatched: 8. The CDR3 extends over 15 amino acids. CDR3 in DNA: TGTGCCAGCAGCCTCGGACAGGGGATGAGTTCACCCCTCCACTTT. Protein: CASSLGQGMSSPLHF.

This clonotype has a handful of counts. The gene calls are TRBV7-9 and TRBJ2-3; 9 nucleotides align to TRBD1. V shed 5 bases and J 9 bases; nucleotides not matched to a gene: 9. This CDR3 is built from 14 residues. Germline V gene data show CDR1 as SEHNR and CDR2 as FQNEAQ (reference sequence). The CDR3 reads CASSPQDRGGTQYF. The CDR3 nucleotides are TGTGCCAGCAGCCCACAGGACAGGGGAGGGACGCAGTATTTT.

This clonotype was seen at least ten times. The chain recombines TRBV6-5 with TRBJ1-6; D remains ambiguous. CDR1 is MNHEY, CDR2 SVGAGI, per germline. The CDR3 length is 14 residues. V lost 6 bases to trimming and J lost 10 bases, with 16 bases between them. CDR3 loop: CASRWTGLGSPLHF. The CDR3 region has the DNA TGTGCCAGCAGATGGACTGGATTGGGGTCACCCCTCCACTTT.

This clonotype was detected many times. This chain links TRBV20-1 with TRBJ2-5, with a possible D match to TRBD1 (7 bases). With 5 bases removed from V and 1 base from J, the gap between germline ends came to 20 bases. The CDR3 runs to 16 residues. Looked up from germline, CDR1 is DFQATT and CDR2 is SNEGSKA (reference sequence). CDR3 nucleotide sequence: TGCAGTGCTTCAAGATCGGCAGGGGGGCCCCAAGAGACCCAGTACTTC. Its translation is CSASRSAGGPQETQYF.

This chain joins TRBV29-1 and TRBJ1-6, with D hard to call. Looked up from germline, CDR1 is SQVTM and CDR2 is ANQGSEA. There are 13 residues in the CDR3. V lost 0 bases and J lost 8, with 8 bases in between. The CDR3 sequence: CSVEESRDSPLHF. CDR3 DNA: TGCAGCGTTGAAGAAAGCCGGGATTCACCCCTCCACTTT.

The V gene is TRBV12-3 or TRBV12-4, the J gene TRBJ1-2; TRBD1 agrees at 8 bases. The CDR3 length is 15 residues. Trimming cost V 7 bases and J 7 bases; bases outside gene matches: 14. CDR3 amino acids: CASTQGAGAGIGYTF. The CDR3 DNA sequence: TGTGCCAGCACCCAGGGGGCCGGGGCCGGTATTGGCTACACCTTC.

This clonotype was counted between two and nine times. The chain combines TRBV9 with TRBJ2-1; TRBD1 matches 7 bases. The V gene end was trimmed by 0 bases and the J gene end by 9 bases; junction bases not matched to a gene: 9. This CDR3 region has 15 residues. Germline CDR1 reads SGDLS; CDR2 reads YYNGEE. For the CDR3, the DNA is TGTGCCAGCAGCGTAGGGGAAGGGGGCTACGGTGAGCAGTTCTTC. It specifies CASSVGEGGYGEQFF.

The genes are TRBV6-5 and TRBJ1-1, with a possible D match to TRBD1 (5 bases). The germline V and J ends were trimmed by 5 bases and 7 bases, with 14 bases remaining between them. This CDR3 region has 13 residues. Germline V gene data show CDR1 as MNHEY and CDR2 as SVGAGI. The CDR3 DNA reads as TGTGCCAGCAGTGTACCTCGGGGGGATGAAGCTTTCTTT. Protein sequence: CASSVPRGDEAFF.

This clonotype was seen only a few times. The chain links TRBV7-2 to TRBJ2-1; the match to TRBD2 covers 7 bases. The germline V gene encodes CDR1 SGHTA and CDR2 FQGNSA. There are 14 residues in the CDR3. V was clipped by 5 bases and J by 6 bases; unmatched bases: 7. The CDR3 DNA is TGTGCCAGCAGCCTAGAGCGGGGAAGCAATGAGCAGTTCTTC. This translates into CASSLERGSNEQFF.

This clonotype was recorded many times. The gene calls are TRBV7-9 and TRBJ2-2; the D gene is possibly TRBD2 (5 bases). The germline V gene has CDR1 SEHNR and CDR2 FQNEAQ (reference sequence). V was shortened by 2 bases and J by 6 bases, with 16 bases between the two germline ends. This CDR3 spans 16 amino acids. The CDR3 loop reads CASSLFGLRGSGELFF. CDR3 nucleotides: TGTGCCAGCAGCTTATTTGGCCTAAGAGGGTCCGGGGAGCTGTTTTTT.

The chain is built from TRBV6-2 or TRBV6-3 and TRBJ2-5; D is possibly TRBD2 (5 bases). The CDR3 consists of 12 residues. CDR1 and CDR2 from the germline V gene are MNHEY and SVGEGT. Trimming pared 6 bases from V and 2 bases from J, leaving 7 bases between. The CDR3 protein is CASRRVQETQYF. The CDR3 DNA reads TGTGCCAGCAGGAGGGTACAAGAGACCCAGTACTTC.